Included here is one T cell receptor beta chain sequence, with context. In germline, CDR1 is SGDLS, CDR2 YYNGEE. The length of the CDR3 is 14 residues. The germline V and J ends were trimmed by 2 bases and 7 bases, with 12 bases remaining between them. The sample belongs to a study of T cell changes during pregnancy in multiple sclerosis. TCRdb keeps only in-frame clones here, not all; method: immunoSEQ multiplex PCR. The data show 50,000 or so clones, around nine tenths seen once. The rearrangement links TRBV9 to TRBJ2-2, with D possibly matching TRBD2 (5 bases). The specimen was CD4+ T cells from peripheral blood mononuclear cells, collected before pregnancy. The origin of this receptor is a female donor with multiple sclerosis, enrolled in a pregnancy study. Here the CDR3 reads CASSVTIRIGELFF. CDR3 coding DNA: TGTGCCAGCAGCGTGACTATAAGAATCGGGGAGCTGTTTTTT.